This is a list of T cell receptor beta chains from one sample in a study of cytomegalovirus exposure and HLA in healthy donors. Generated by immunoSEQ multiplex PCR, the TCRdb table keeps only in-frame clones and is missing some. The profile shows roughly 150,000 clones, nearly 80% of them singletons. Input material: PBMCs. Source of these receptors: a male donor in good health and CMV-seronegative. Each CDR3 is given without its conserved first and last residue.

>TRBV11-3
ASSFDGDSLGYT
>TRBV18
ASSPPANYGYT
>TRBV30
AWSVGGQGNSPLH
>TRBV7-9
SSSFGTGTQPQH
>TRBV9
ASSVGRGDRVVTEAF
>TRBV6-5
ASSTSGAGNTIY
>TRBV18
ASSSIQGPDTQY
>TRBV15
ATSRDRPGETQY
>TRBV19
ASSMDTNTEAF
>TRBV10-3
AISESRSLGNQPQH
>TRBV11-3
ASSQGGRGDRSEF
>TRBV9
ASSAGVRGKALH
>TRBV19
ASSISGGTDTQY
>TRBV27
ASSLRLAGINEQF
>TRBV6-6
ASSPTGYEQY
>TRBV18
ASSPLGGVLGEKLF
>TRBV5-5
ASSLEGANIQY
>TRBV19
ASLSGDKYGYT
>TRBV7-3
ASSLNGGSNTGELF
>TRBV6-1
ASSNRAYEQY
>TRBV7-9
SSSYSGGLGGADTQY
>TRBV5-4
ASSLKAIRGGEQY
>TRBV6-1
ASRRQYTEAF
>TRBV5-1
ASSLIGHDTEAF
>TRBV5-1
ASTSGRGNSPLH
>TRBV30
AWSVRRYEQY
>TRBV6-5
ASSFGGVMNTEAF
>TRBV9
ASSVGAGTLRGEQF
>TRBV6-4
ASSDGQGASPLH
>TRBV5-6
ASSLAQNTGELF
>TRBV7-9
ASSQEAGYT
>TRBV6-4
ASSDWGRGAYNEQF
>TRBV7-2
ASSFRGTDTQY
>TRBV4-2
ASSQEGGQETQY
>TRBV30
AWRHDSNQPQH
>TRBV13
ASSYDRDRGGYGYT
>TRBV7-9
ASSQSPGQTYQETQY
>TRBV18
ASSPAGGRSNQPQH
>TRBV10-2
ASRTGTRYEQY
>TRBV13
ASSRAANTGELF
>TRBV7-9
ASSIGQGDGANVLT
>TRBV10-3
AISPGTGSFNQPQH
>TRBV27
ASSRLAGVSSYEQY
>TRBV7-9
ASSLVPSGLGTEAF
>TRBV27
ASSFSGQGGYTEAF
>TRBV6-5
ASSRGLAGGPEQF
>TRBV5-1
ASSPLGLAFSEQY
>TRBV27
ASSLGYRGAYEQY
>TRBV5-1
ASMEQGRNTIY
>TRBV7-2
ASSGGTGLSYEQY
>TRBV30
AWRDITGLRGYT
>TRBV6-5
ASSKGQNYGYT